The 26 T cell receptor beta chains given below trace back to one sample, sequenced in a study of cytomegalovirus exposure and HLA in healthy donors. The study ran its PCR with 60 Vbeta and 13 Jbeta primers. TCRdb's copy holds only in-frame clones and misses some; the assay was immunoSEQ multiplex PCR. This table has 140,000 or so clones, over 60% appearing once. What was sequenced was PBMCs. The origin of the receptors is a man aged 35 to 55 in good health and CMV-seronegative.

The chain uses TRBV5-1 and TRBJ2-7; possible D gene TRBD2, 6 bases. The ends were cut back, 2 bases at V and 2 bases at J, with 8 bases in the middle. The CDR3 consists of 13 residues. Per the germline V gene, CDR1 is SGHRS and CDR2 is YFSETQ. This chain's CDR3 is CASSFGGAYEQYF. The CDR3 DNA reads TGCGCCAGCAGCTTCGGAGGGGCCTACGAGCAGTACTTC.

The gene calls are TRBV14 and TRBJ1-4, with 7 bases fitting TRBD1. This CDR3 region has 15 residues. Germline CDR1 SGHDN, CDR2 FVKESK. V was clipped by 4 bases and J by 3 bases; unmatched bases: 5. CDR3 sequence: CASSPKGAANEKLFF. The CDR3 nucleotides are TGTGCCAGCAGCCCTAAGGGGGCGGCTAATGAAAAACTGTTTTTT.

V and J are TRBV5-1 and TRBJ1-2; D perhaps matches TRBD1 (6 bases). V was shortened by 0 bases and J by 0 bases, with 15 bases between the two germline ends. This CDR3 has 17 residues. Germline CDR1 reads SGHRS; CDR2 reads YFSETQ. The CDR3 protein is CASSLGGPGRANYGYTF. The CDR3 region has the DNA TGCGCCAGCAGCTTGGGGGGGCCGGGACGGGCTAACTATGGCTACACCTTC.

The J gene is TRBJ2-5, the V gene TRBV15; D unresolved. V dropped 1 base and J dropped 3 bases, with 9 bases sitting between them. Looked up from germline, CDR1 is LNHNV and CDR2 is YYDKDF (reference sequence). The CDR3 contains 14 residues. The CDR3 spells CATSRAALKETQYF. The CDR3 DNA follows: TGTGCCACCAGCAGAGCAGCGTTAAAAGAGACCCAGTACTTC.

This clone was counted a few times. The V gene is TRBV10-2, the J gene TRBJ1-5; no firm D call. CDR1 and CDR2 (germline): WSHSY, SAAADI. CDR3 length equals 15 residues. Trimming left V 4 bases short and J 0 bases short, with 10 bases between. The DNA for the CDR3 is TGCGCCAGCAGTGTACACCAAAATAGCAATCAGCCCCAGCATTTT. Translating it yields CASSVHQNSNQPQHF.

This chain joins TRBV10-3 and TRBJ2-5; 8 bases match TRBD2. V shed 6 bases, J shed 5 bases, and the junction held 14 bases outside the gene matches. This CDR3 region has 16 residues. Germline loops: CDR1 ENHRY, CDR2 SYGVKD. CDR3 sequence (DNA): TGTGCCATCAGGGCTCGCTCTAGCGGGCGAGCGGAGACCCAGTACTTC. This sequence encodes CAIRARSSGRAETQYF.

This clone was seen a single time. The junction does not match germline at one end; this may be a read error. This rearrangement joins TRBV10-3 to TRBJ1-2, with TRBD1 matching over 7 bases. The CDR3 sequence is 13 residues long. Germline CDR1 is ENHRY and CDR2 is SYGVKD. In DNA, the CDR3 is TGTGCCACTGAAGGGGGCCCCAACTATGGCTACCCCTTC. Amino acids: CATEGGPNYGYPF.

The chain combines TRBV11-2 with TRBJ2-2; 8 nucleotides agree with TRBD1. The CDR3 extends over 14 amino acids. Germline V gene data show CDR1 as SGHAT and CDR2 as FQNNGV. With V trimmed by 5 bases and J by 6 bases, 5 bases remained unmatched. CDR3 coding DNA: TGTGCCAGCAGCCAACAGGGGGTCCCCGGGGAGCTGTTTTTT. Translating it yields CASSQQGVPGELFF.

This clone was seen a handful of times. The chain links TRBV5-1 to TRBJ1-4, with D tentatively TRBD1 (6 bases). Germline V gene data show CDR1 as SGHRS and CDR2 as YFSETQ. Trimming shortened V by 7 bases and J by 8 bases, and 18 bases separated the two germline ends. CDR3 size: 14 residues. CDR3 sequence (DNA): TGCGCCAGCCGTCAGGGGCAGGGGCAGGAAAAACTGTTTTTT. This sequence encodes CASRQGQGQEKLFF.

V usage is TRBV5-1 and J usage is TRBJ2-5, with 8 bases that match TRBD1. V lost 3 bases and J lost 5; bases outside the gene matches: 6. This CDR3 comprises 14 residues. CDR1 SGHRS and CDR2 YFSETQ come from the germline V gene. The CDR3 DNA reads TGCGCCAGCAGCTACCTCCGACAGGGGGAGACCCAGTACTTC. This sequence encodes CASSYLRQGETQYF.

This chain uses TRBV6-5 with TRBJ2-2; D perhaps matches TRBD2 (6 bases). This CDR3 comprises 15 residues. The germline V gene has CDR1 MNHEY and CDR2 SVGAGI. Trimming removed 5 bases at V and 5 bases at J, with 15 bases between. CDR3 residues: CASSIQGGPTGELFF. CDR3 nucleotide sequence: TGTGCCAGCAGTATTCAAGGAGGGCCAACCGGGGAGCTGTTTTTT.

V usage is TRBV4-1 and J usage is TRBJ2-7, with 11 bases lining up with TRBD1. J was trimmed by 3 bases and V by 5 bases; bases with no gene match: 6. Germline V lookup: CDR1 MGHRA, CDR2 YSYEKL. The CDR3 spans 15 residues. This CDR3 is CASSVSGTGGYEQYF. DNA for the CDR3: TGCGCCAGCAGCGTGAGCGGGACAGGGGGCTACGAGCAGTACTTC.

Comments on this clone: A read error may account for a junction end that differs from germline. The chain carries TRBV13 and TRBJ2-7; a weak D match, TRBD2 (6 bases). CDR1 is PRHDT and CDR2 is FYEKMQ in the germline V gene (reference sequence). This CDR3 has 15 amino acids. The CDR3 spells CASSLGGGAIYEQYF. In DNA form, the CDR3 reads TGTGCCAGCAGCCTAGGAGGAGGGGCGATTTACGAGCAGTACTTC.

This CDR3 is CASSYSRLTYEQYF. CDR3 coding DNA: TGTGCCAGCAGTTACTCGAGGTTAACCTACGAGCAGTACTTC. The genes are TRBV6-5 and TRBJ2-7; D ambiguous. The CDR3 is made up of 14 amino acids. The germline V gene encodes CDR1 MNHEY and CDR2 SVGAGI. Between the trimmed V and J ends, which lost 0 bases and 2 bases, there was a span of 8 bases.

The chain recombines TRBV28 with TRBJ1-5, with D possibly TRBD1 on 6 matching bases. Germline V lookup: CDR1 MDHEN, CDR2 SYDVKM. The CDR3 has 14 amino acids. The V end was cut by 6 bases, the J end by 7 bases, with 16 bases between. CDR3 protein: CASRRLGARQPQHF. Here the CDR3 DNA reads TGTGCCAGCAGGCGCTTGGGGGCTAGGCAGCCCCAGCATTTT.

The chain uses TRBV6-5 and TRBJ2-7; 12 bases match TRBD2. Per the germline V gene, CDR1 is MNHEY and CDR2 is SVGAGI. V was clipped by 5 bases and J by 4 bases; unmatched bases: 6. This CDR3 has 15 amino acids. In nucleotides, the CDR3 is TGTGCCAGCAGTACACCCGGACTAGCGGGGTACGAGCAGTACTTC. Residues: CASSTPGLAGYEQYF.

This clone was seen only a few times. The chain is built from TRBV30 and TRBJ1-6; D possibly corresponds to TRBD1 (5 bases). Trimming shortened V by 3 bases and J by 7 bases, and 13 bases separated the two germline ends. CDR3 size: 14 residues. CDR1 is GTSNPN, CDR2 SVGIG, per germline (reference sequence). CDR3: CAWRPREGNSPLHF. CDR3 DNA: TGTGCCTGGAGACCCCGGGAGGGGAATTCACCCCTCCACTTT.

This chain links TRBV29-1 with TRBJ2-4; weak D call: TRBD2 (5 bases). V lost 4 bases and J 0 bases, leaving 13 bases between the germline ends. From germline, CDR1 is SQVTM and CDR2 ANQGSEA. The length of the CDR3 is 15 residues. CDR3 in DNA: TGCAGCGTTGCAATAGCTGAGGGAGCCAAAAACATTCAGTACTTC. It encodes CSVAIAEGAKNIQYF.

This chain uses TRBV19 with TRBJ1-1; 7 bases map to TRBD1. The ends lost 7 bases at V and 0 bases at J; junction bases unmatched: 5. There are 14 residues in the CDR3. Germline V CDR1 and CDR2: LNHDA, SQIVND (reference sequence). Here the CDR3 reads CASNIQGMNTEAFF. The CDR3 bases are TGTGCCAGTAACATACAGGGGATGAACACTGAAGCTTTCTTT.

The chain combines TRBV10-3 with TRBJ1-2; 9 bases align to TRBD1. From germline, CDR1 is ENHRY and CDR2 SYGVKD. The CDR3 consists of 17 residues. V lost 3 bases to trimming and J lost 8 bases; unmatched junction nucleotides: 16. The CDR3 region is CAISDLLIGQGLRGYTF. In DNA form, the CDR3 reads TGTGCCATCAGTGACTTACTAATCGGACAGGGGCTTCGAGGCTACACCTTC.

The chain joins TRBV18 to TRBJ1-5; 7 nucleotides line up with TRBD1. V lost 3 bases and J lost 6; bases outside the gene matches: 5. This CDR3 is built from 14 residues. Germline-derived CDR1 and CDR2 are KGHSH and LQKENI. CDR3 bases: TGTGCCAGCTCACCCGCAGGGGGTTTTCAGCCCCAGCATTTT. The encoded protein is CASSPAGGFQPQHF.

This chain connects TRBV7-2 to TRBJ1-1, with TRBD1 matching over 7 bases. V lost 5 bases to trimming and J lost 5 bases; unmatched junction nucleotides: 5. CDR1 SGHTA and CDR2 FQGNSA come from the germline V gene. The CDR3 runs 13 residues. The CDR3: CASSVLQGTEAFF. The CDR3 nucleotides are TGTGCCAGCAGCGTTCTACAGGGGACTGAAGCTTTCTTT.

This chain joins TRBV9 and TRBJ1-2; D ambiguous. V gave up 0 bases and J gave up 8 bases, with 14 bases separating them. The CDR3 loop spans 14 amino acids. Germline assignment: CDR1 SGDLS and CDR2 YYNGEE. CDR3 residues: CASSVVSGTKGYTF. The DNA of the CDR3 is TGTGCCAGCAGCGTAGTTTCAGGAACCAAGGGCTACACCTTC.

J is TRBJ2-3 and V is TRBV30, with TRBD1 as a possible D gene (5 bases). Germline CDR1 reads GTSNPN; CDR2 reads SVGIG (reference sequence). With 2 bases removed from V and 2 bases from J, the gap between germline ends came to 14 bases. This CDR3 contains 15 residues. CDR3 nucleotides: TGTGCCTGGAGTACTCGACAGAGCTACACAGATACGCAGTATTTT. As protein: CAWSTRQSYTDTQYF.

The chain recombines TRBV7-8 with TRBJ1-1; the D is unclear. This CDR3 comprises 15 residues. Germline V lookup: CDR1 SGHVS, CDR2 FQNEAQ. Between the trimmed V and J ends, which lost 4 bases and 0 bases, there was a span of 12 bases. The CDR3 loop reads CASSSRGQVNTEAFF. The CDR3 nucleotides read TGTGCCAGCAGCTCTAGAGGGCAGGTGAACACTGAAGCTTTCTTT.

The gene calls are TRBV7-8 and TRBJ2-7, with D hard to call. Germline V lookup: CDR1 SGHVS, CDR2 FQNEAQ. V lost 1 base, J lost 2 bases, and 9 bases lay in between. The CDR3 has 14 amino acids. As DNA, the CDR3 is TGTGCCAGCAGCTTAGATGAGATAACCTACGAGCAGTACTTC. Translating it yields CASSLDEITYEQYF.